The present T cell receptor (beta chain) was sequenced within a study of shared clonotypes between healthy human individuals. On the study more broadly: Each donor contributed plates that comprised three CD4 naive, three CD4 memory, two CD8 naive and one CD8 memory. Study-level results: Generally, naive subsets came out with larger estimated richness than memory subsets. Sorted-subset sequencing, rarefaction showed, was incomplete despite large depth.

TCRdb keeps only in-frame clones here, not all; method: immunoSEQ multiplex PCR. Of roughly 220,000 clones in the sample, just over 65% were seen once. This CDR3 comprises 16 residues. In germline, CDR1 is GTSNPN, CDR2 SVGIG (reference sequence). Trimming cost V 0 bases and J 5 bases; bases outside gene matches: 8. To note about this clone: Its specificity is not known.

The gene calls are TRBV30 and TRBJ2-3; the match to TRBD2 covers 10 bases. The specimen sequenced was memory CD4+ T cells sorted from blood. As to subset: CD45RA-negative fraction. This TCR was recovered from a man aged 30 to 45 in good health. The CDR3 reads CAWSVLAGVGQDTQYF. In nucleotides, the CDR3 is TGTGCCTGGAGTGTTCTAGCGGGAGTGGGCCAAGATACGCAGTATTTT.